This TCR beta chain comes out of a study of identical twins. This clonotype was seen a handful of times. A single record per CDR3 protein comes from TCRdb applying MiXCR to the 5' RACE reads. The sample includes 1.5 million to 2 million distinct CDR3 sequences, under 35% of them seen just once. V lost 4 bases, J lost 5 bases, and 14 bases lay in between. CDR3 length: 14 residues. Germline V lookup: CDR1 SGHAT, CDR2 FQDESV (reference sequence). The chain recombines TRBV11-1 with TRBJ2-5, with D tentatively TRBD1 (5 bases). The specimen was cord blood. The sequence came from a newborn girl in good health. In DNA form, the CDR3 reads TGTGCCAGCAGCTACCTACGCAGGGCGGAGACCCAGTACTTC. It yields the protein CASSYLRRAETQYF.